This TCR beta chain was found in a study of cytotoxic CD8 clonotypes in ibrutinib-treated CLL. Profiled with immunoSEQ multiplex PCR; TCRdb holds only in-frame clones, not every one. This sample has tens of thousands of clones, with about nine tenths found just once. The J segment lost 2 bases and the V segment lost 0 bases, leaving 10 bases of the junction unmatched. The germline CDR1 and CDR2 sequences are SGHRS and YFSETQ. There are 19 residues in the CDR3. Source: PBMCs, taken after 12 months of ibrutinib treatment. The receptor was isolated from a human donor with chronic lymphocytic leukemia. The chain combines TRBV5-1 with TRBJ2-1, with 11 nucleotides matching TRBD1. Here the CDR3 reads CASSLEGQGGSATYNEQFF. CDR3 nucleotide sequence: TGCGCCAGCAGCTTGGAGGGACAGGGGGGTTCGGCTACCTACAATGAGCAGTTCTTC.